The T cell receptor (beta chain) under discussion was sequenced for a study of blood T cell repertoires in COVID-19. In the original processing: From reference gene primer amplification, estimates of nucleated cell counts were derived. Profiled with immunoSEQ multiplex PCR; TCRdb holds only in-frame clones, not every one. Clone size and V and J calls were adopted from that table, with D and trimming inferred from the DNA. The data hold about 380,000 clones, with roughly 86% observed a single time. Sequenced input: peripheral blood. The TCR originated in a human donor with acute or convalescent COVID-19. The donor label of this sample is uncertain.

The CDR3 spells CASSQYGESTGNTIYF. CDR3 DNA: TGTGCCAGCAGCCAATATGGGGAGTCAACTGGAAACACCATATATTTT. This chain joins TRBV3-1 (or the pseudogene TRBV3-2) and TRBJ1-3; D gene unclear. The germline V gene encodes CDR1 LGHDT and CDR2 YNNKEL (reference sequence). Trimming removed 2 bases at V and 2 bases at J, with 13 bases between. The CDR3 has 16 residues.